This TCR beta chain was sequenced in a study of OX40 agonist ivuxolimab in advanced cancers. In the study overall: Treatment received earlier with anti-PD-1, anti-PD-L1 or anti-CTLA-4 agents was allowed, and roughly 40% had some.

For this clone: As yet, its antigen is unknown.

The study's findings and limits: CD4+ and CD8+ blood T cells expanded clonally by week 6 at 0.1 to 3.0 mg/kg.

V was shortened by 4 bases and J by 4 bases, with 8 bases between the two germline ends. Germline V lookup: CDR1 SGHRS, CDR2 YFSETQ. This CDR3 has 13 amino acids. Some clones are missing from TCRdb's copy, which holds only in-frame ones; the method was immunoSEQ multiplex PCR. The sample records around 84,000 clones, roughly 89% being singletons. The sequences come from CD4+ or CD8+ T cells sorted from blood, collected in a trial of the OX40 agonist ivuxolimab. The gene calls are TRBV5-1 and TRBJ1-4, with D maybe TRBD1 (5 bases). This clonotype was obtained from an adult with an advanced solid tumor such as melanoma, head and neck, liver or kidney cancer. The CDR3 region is CASSAGFNEKLFF. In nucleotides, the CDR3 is TGCGCCAGCAGCGCAGGGTTTAATGAAAAACTGTTTTTT.